The 25 T cell receptor beta chains listed next were all sequenced from one sample in a study of T cells in Graves' hyperthyroidism and ophthalmopathy. Amplified TCR beta CDR3 regions derived from RNA transcripts. During a first-round RT-PCR of the TCR CDR3, the HTBI primer set was used. TCRdb redid the calling of the multiplex PCR reads with MiXCR, one entry per CDR3 protein. The sample contains a few hundred thousand distinct CDR3 sequences, 14% to 15% of which appear only once. The specimen sequenced was blood. Receptor source: a woman in her 30s with Graves' hyperthyroidism.

There are many counts of this clonotype. This sequence joins TRBV5-1 and TRBJ1-1; D unresolved. V was clipped by 6 bases and J by 1 base, with 4 bases between them. CDR1 and CDR2 from the germline V gene are SGHRS and YFSETQ. CDR3 length equals 11 residues. The DNA for the CDR3 is TGCGCCAGCATGGGGAACACTGAAGCTTTCTTT. It codes for CASMGNTEAFF.

In this sample, this clonotype turned up a few times. The chain is built from TRBV6-5 and TRBJ2-1; TRBD2 is a possible D gene (6 bases). The CDR3 has 17 residues. Trimming cost V 2 bases and J 1 base, with 15 bases left between them. The germline gives CDR1 MNHEY, CDR2 SVGAGI. CDR3 nucleotide sequence: TGTGCCAGCAGTTACGTCGGGGGAGCGGTGTCCTACAATGAGCAGTTCTTC. It translates to CASSYVGGAVSYNEQFF.

This clonotype was seen once. The gene calls are TRBV11-2 and TRBJ2-4; D not certain. Germline lookup yields CDR1 SGHAT and CDR2 FQNNGV. Trimming left V 3 bases short and J 0 bases short, with 15 bases between. The CDR3 is 17 residues long. The CDR3 DNA reads as TGTGCCAGCAGCTTCGACCGGGTACCCCTAGCCAAAAACATTCAGTACTTC. This gives the protein CASSFDRVPLAKNIQYF.

There are many counts of this clonotype. The chain employs TRBV12-3 or TRBV12-4 and TRBJ1-1, with 10 bases lining up with TRBD1. This CDR3 has 13 amino acids. The trim removed 6 bases at V and 7 bases at J, leaving 5 bases unmatched. CDR3 protein: CASSRDRGVEAFF. The CDR3 DNA sequence: TGTGCCAGCAGCCGGGACAGGGGAGTTGAAGCTTTCTTT.

This clonotype was found many times. The chain employs TRBV20-1 and TRBJ1-6; 12 nucleotides line up with TRBD1. The ends lost 5 bases at V and 8 bases at J; junction bases unmatched: 7. CDR1 and CDR2 from the germline V gene are DFQATT and SNEGSKA (reference sequence). The CDR3 runs 15 residues. CDR3 loop: CSADPGTGGYSPLHF. The DNA for the CDR3 is TGCAGTGCTGACCCCGGGACAGGGGGCTATTCACCCCTCCACTTT.

This clonotype was seen more than once but under ten times. This chain joins TRBV12-3 or TRBV12-4 and TRBJ1-6; perhaps TRBD1 as D (6 bases). The CDR3 contains 15 residues. V was shortened by 2 bases and J by 6 bases, with 11 bases between the two germline ends. The CDR3 region has the DNA TGTGCCAGCAGTTTATCGGGACAAAGTAATTCACCCCTCCACTTT. Its translation: CASSLSGQSNSPLHF.

There are many counts of this clonotype. The J gene is TRBJ2-7, the V gene TRBV3-1; 9 nucleotides agree with TRBD2. Looked up from germline, CDR1 is LGHDT and CDR2 is YNNKEL (reference sequence). The CDR3 is made up of 19 amino acids. V dropped 0 bases and J dropped 0; count of bases not matched to a gene: 12. CDR3 residues: CASSQDQSGRTNPSYEQYF. The DNA of the CDR3 is TGTGCCAGCAGCCAAGATCAAAGCGGGAGGACTAACCCCTCCTACGAGCAGTACTTC.

The CDR3 here is CASSFWAGAPEQYF. CDR3 DNA sequence: TGTGCCAGCAGTTTCTGGGCGGGTGCCCCCGAGCAGTACTTC. V is TRBV27 and J is TRBJ2-7, with a weak D call TRBD2 (5 bases). Germline assignment: CDR1 MNHEY and CDR2 SMNVEV (reference sequence). The ends were cut back, 3 bases at V and 6 bases at J, with 15 bases in the middle. The CDR3 loop spans 14 amino acids.

The gene calls are TRBV28 and TRBJ1-6; D may be TRBD1 (5 bases). Germline CDR1 is MDHEN and CDR2 is SYDVKM. V lost 2 bases, J lost 10 bases, and 12 bases lay in between. The length of the CDR3 is 14 residues. The CDR3 is CASSLMGDGSPLHF. CDR3 DNA sequence: TGTGCCAGCAGTTTAATGGGGGACGGATCACCCCTCCACTTT.

This clonotype was detected only a few times. The chain uses TRBV24-1 and TRBJ2-3; D is tentatively TRBD1 or TRBD2 (5 bases each). V shed 5 bases and J shed 5 bases, with 10 bases lying between them. The germline CDR1 and CDR2 sequences are KGHDR and SFDVKD. This CDR3 spans 13 amino acids. The CDR3 is CATSGDALDTQYF. In DNA, the CDR3 is TGTGCCACCAGTGGGGACGCATTAGATACGCAGTATTTT.

This clonotype turned up a few times. A much larger clone differs by one base, so this may be a read error. This rearrangement joins TRBV5-8 to TRBJ2-5, with D hard to call. This CDR3 comprises 10 residues. Trimming shortened V by 1 base and J by 6 bases, and 1 base separated the two germline ends. Germline values: CDR1 SGHTS, CDR2 YDEGEE. CDR3 region: CASSLQTQYF. CDR3 in DNA: TGTGCCAGCAGCTTGCAGACCCAGTACTTC.

This clonotype was seen many times. The J gene is TRBJ2-7, the V gene TRBV30; D is undetermined. The CDR3 is 12 residues long. Trimming removed 1 base from V and 6 bases from J, with 10 bases in between. The germline V gene has CDR1 GTSNPN and CDR2 SVGIG (reference sequence). The CDR3 loop is CAWSDSMGEQYF. In DNA, the CDR3 is TGTGCCTGGAGTGATTCGATGGGCGAGCAGTACTTC.

This clonotype occurred many times. The V gene is TRBV28, the J gene TRBJ2-3; D ambiguous. V lost 2 bases, J lost 4 bases, and 7 bases lay in between. Germline CDR1 MDHEN, CDR2 SYDVKM. This CDR3 comprises 13 residues. Here the CDR3 reads CASSLENPDTQYF. The CDR3 DNA follows: TGTGCCAGCAGTTTAGAAAACCCAGATACGCAGTATTTT.

This clonotype was observed many times. V and J are TRBV28 and TRBJ2-3; D gene ambiguous. V was shortened by 6 bases and J by 5 bases, with 18 bases between the two germline ends. The CDR3 length is 15 residues. Germline V gene lookup returns CDR1 MDHEN and CDR2 SYDVKM. The CDR3 DNA sequence: TGTGCCAGCAGAACCAGACTGAAAGTTGGAGATACGCAGTATTTT. Amino acid sequence: CASRTRLKVGDTQYF. Filled out from reference TRBV28 and TRBJ2-3, the complete variable domain reads DVKVTQSSRYLVKRTGEKVFLECVQDMDHENMFWYRQDPGLGLRLIYFSYDVKMKEKGDIPEGYSVSREKKERFSLILESASTNQTSMYLCASRTRLKVGDTQYFGPGTRLTVL.

In this sample, this clonotype turned up a few times. The rearrangement joins TRBV5-5 to TRBJ1-1, with D hard to call. Trimming cost V 1 base and J 5 bases, with 15 bases left between them. The CDR3 has 15 residues. The germline V gene has CDR1 SGHKS and CDR2 YYEKEE (reference sequence). CDR3 amino acids: CASSLRSAPGTEAFF. The CDR3 coding sequence is TGTGCCAGCAGCTTGAGGTCTGCACCGGGGACTGAAGCTTTCTTT. Full variable domain (outside the CDR3, taken from reference TRBV5-5 and TRBJ1-1): DAGVTQSPTHLIKTRGQQVTLRCSPISGHKSVSWYQQVLGQGPQFIFQYYEKEERGRGNFPDRFSARQFPNYSSELNVNALLLGDSALYLCASSLRSAPGTEAFFGQGTRLTVV.

This clonotype has ten or more counts. This chain joins TRBV7-9 and TRBJ2-1; TRBD2 agrees at 10 bases. Germline CDR1 is SEHNR and CDR2 is FQNEAQ (reference sequence). The length of the CDR3 is 16 residues. V was clipped by 4 bases and J by 7 bases; unmatched bases: 10. The CDR3 region has the DNA TGTGCCAGCAGCTATATTTCTAGCGGGAGTAGAAATGAGCAGTTCTTC. Its translation: CASSYISSGSRNEQFF.

This clonotype was seen at least ten times. CDR3 loop: CAWSVENQAEQFF. The CDR3, as DNA: TGTGCCTGGAGTGTTGAGAACCAGGCTGAGCAGTTCTTC. This chain connects TRBV30 to TRBJ2-1; no clear D gene. Trimming left V 0 bases short and J 9 bases short, with 12 bases between. The length of the CDR3 is 13 residues. Germline V gives CDR1 GTSNPN, CDR2 SVGIG (reference sequence).

J is TRBJ2-5 and V is TRBV6-1; 10 bases match TRBD1. Germline lookup yields CDR1 MNHNS and CDR2 SASEGT. The J segment lost 4 bases and the V segment lost 1 base, leaving 6 bases of the junction unmatched. The CDR3 is 16 residues long. CDR3 nucleotide sequence: TGTGCCAGCAGTGAAGAGGTTGGGACAGGGGCAGAGACCCAGTACTTC. Protein sequence: CASSEEVGTGAETQYF.

The V gene is TRBV28, the J gene TRBJ1-3, with a weak D call TRBD1 (5 bases). V was pared by 1 base and J by 0 bases, with 10 bases between. Germline V gene sequence: CDR1 MDHEN, CDR2 SYDVKM. The CDR3 runs 16 residues. The CDR3 loop is CASSLFQGHSGNTIYF. The CDR3 nucleotides read TGTGCCAGCAGTTTATTTCAGGGCCACTCTGGAAACACCATATATTTT. Full variable domain (missing parts from reference TRBV28 and TRBJ1-3): DVKVTQSSRYLVKRTGEKVFLECVQDMDHENMFWYRQDPGLGLRLIYFSYDVKMKEKGDIPEGYSVSREKKERFSLILESASTNQTSMYLCASSLFQGHSGNTIYFGEGSWLTVV.

This clonotype has more than one count but fewer than ten. This chain joins TRBV6-1 and TRBJ2-5; the match to TRBD2 covers 9 bases. Trimming at V came to 8 bases and at J to 2 bases, leaving 6 bases not matched to a gene. Germline V gene sequence: CDR1 MNHNS, CDR2 SASEGT. The CDR3 runs 14 residues. CDR3 nucleotide sequence: TGTGCCAGCGGTAAGGGACTAGCTCAAGAGACCCAGTACTTC. Its translation: CASGKGLAQETQYF.

The chain carries TRBV7-2 and TRBJ1-3, with TRBD1 as a possible D gene (5 bases). With 6 bases removed from V and 1 base from J, the gap between germline ends came to 13 bases. Germline CDR1 SGHTA, CDR2 FQGNSA. The CDR3 runs to 15 residues. In nucleotides, the CDR3 is TGTGCCAGCAGTTCGGGGGGAATGTCTGGAAACACCATATATTTT. It yields the protein CASSSGGMSGNTIYF.

This clonotype has a count of ten or more. J is TRBJ2-3 and V is TRBV24-1; TRBD2 is a possible D gene (6 bases). There are 16 residues in the CDR3. The V gene lost 0 bases and the J gene lost 5 bases, with 14 bases spanning the gap. Per the germline V gene, CDR1 is KGHDR and CDR2 is SFDVKD. The CDR3 reads CATSDLQAGTVDTQYF. For the CDR3, the DNA is TGTGCCACCAGTGATTTGCAGGCGGGAACCGTAGATACGCAGTATTTT.

This clonotype was detected a few times. A read error may explain this, as a much larger clone is one base away. The chain combines TRBV7-2 with TRBJ2-1, with a possible D match to TRBD2 (5 bases). V was pared by 5 bases and J by 8 bases, with 25 bases between. The CDR3 is 17 residues long. The germline CDR1 and CDR2 sequences are SGHTA and FQGNSA. CDR3 loop: CASSPPRSALGSHEQFF. CDR3 in DNA: TGTGCCAGCAGCCCGCCCAGGTCGGCCCTGGGGAGCCATGAGCAGTTCTTC. Drawing the rest from reference TRBV7-2 and TRBJ2-1, the complete variable domain is GAGVSQSPSNKVTEKGKDVELRCDPISGHTALYWYRQSLGQGLEFLIYFQGNSAPDKSGLPSDRFSAERTGGSVSTLTIQRTQQEDSAVYLCASSPPRSALGSHEQFFGPGTRLTVL.

This clonotype was observed a few times. The chain links TRBV10-3 to TRBJ2-2; 7 bases are a match to TRBD1. Germline assignment: CDR1 ENHRY and CDR2 SYGVKD. The CDR3 totals 13 residues. V dropped 10 bases and J dropped 6; count of bases not matched to a gene: 8. CDR3 region: CATSGQAPGELFF. The CDR3 nucleotides are TGTGCCACCTCTGGACAGGCCCCCGGGGAGCTGTTTTTT.

Only a few counts were recorded for this clonotype. J is TRBJ2-2 and V is TRBV6-1; D gene unclear. V gave up 3 bases and J gave up 4 bases, with 15 bases separating them. Per germline, CDR1 MNHNS and CDR2 SASEGT. The CDR3 sequence is 16 residues long. The CDR3 DNA reads as TGTGCCAGCAGTGATAGAGGTGGGCCGGGCACCGGGGAGCTGTTTTTT. Protein: CASSDRGGPGTGELFF.